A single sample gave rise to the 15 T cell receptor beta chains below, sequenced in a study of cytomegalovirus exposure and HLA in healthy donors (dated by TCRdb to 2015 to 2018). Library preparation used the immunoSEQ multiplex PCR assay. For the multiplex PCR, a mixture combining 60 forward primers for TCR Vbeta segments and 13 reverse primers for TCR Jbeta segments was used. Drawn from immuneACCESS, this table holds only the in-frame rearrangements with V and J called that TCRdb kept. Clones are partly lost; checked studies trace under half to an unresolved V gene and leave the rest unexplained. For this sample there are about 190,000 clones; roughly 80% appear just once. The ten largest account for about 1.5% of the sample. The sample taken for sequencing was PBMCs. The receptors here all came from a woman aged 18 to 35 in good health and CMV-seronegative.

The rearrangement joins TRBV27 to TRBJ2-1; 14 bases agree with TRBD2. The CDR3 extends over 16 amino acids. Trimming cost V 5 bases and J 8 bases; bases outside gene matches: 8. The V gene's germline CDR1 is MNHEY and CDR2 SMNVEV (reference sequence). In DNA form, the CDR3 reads TGTGCCAGCAGTCAGGGACTAGCGGGAGCTGGGGATGAGCAGTTCTTC. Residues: CASSQGLAGAGDEQFF.

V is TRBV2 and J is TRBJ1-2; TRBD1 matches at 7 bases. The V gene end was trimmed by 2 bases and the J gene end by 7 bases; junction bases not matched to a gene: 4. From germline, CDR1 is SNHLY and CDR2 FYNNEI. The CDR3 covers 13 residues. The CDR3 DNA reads TGTGCCAGCAGTGAAAGGGGGCTGGTTGGCTACACCTTC. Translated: CASSERGLVGYTF.

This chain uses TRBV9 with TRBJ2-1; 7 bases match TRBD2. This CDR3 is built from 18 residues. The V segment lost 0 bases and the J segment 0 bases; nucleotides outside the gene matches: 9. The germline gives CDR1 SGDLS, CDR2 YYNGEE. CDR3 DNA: TGTGCCAGCAGCGTAGATTGGGGGGGAGGGAGCTCCTACAATGAGCAGTTCTTC. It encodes CASSVDWGGGSSYNEQFF.

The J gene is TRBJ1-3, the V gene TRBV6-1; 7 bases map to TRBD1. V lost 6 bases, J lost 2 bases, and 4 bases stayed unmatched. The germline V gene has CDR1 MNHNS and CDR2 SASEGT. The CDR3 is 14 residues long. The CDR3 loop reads CASSPRGAGNTIYF. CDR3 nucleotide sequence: TGTGCCAGCAGCCCCAGGGGGGCTGGAAACACCATATATTTT.

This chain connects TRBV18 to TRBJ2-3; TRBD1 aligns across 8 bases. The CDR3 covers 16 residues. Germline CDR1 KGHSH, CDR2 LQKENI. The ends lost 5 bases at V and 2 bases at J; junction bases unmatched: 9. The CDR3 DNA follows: TGTGCCAGCTCAAAGTTACAGGGGGGTGACACAGATACGCAGTATTTT. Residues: CASSKLQGGDTDTQYF.

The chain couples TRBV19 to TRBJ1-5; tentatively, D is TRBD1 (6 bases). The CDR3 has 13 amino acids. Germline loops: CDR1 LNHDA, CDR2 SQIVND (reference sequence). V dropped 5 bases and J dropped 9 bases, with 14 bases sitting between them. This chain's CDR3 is CASSDTRRGPQHF. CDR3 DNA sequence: TGTGCCAGTAGTGACACACGCAGGGGGCCCCAGCATTTT.

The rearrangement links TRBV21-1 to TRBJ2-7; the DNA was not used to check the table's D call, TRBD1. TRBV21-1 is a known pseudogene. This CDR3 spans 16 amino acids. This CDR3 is CASSADWTGGGYEQYV. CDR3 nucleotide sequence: TGTGCCAGCAGCGCGGACTGGACAGGGGGAGGCTACGAGCAGTACGTC.

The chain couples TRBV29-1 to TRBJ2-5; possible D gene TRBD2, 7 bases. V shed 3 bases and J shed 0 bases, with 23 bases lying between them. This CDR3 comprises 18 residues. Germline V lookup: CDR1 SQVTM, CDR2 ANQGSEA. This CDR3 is CSVERASGGGLYQETQYF. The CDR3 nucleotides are TGCAGCGTTGAGCGAGCTTCGGGCGGGGGCCTTTACCAAGAGACCCAGTACTTC.

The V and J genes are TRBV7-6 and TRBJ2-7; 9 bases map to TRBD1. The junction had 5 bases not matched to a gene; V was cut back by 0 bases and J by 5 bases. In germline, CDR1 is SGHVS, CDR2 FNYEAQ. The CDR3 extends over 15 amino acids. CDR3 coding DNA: TGTGCCAGCAGCTTAGCAGGGACAGGGTTCAACGAGCAGTACTTC. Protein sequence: CASSLAGTGFNEQYF. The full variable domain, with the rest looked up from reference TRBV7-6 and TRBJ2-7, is GAGVSQSPRYKVTKRGQDVALRCDPISGHVSLYWYRQALGQGPEFLTYFNYEAQQDKSGLPNDRFSAERPEGSISTLTIQRTEQRDSAMYRCASSLAGTGFNEQYFGPGTRLTVT.

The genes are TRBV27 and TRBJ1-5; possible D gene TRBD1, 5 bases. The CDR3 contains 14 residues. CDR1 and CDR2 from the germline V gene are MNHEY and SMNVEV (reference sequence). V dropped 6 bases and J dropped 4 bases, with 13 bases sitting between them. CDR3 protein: CASSPVGGNQPQHF. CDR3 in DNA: TGTGCCAGCAGCCCGGTCGGGGGTAATCAGCCCCAGCATTTT.

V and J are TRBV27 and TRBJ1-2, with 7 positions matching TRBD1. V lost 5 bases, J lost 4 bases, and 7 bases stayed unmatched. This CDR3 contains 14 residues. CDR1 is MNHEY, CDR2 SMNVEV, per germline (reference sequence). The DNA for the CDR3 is TGTGCCAGCAGTCCATGGACAGGTCTCTATGGCTACACCTTC. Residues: CASSPWTGLYGYTF.

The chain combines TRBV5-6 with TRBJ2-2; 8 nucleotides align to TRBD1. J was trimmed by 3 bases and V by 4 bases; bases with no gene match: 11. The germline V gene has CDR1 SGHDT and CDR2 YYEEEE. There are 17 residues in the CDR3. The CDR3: CASSLYPGQVYTGELFF. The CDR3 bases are TGTGCCAGCAGCCTGTATCCGGGACAGGTATACACCGGGGAGCTGTTTTTT. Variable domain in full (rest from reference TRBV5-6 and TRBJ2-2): DAGVTQSPTHLIKTRGQQVTLRCSPKSGHDTVSWYQQALGQGPQFIFQYYEEEERQRGNFPDRFSGHQFPNYSSELNVNALLLGDSALYLCASSLYPGQVYTGELFFGEGSRLTVL.

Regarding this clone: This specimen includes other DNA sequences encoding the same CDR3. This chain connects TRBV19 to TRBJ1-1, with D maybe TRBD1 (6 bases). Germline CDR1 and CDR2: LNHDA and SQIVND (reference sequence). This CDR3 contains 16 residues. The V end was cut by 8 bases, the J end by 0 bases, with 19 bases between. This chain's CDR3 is CASDVPGGRLNTEAFF. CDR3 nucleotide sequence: TGTGCCAGTGATGTACCCGGGGGGCGATTGAACACTGAAGCTTTCTTT.

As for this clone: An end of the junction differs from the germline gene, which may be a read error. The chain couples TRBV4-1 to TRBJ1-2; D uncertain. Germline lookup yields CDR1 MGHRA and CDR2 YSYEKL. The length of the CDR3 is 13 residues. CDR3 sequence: CASSQPSNYGCTF. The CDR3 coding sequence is TGCGCCAGCAGCCAACCGTCTAACTATGGCTGCACCTTC.

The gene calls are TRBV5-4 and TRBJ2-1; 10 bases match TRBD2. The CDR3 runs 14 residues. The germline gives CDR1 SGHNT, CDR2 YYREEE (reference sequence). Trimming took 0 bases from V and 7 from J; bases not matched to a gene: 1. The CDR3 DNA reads TGTGCCAGCAGCTTGGAACTAGCGGGAAATGAGCAGTTCTTC. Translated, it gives CASSLELAGNEQFF.